The 9 T cell receptor beta chains reported below all come from one sample, sequenced in a study of CD8+CD57+ T cells in acquired aplastic anemia. Profiles of TCR beta VDJ and CDR3 were generated from a genomic DNA template. TCRdb independently ran MiXCR on the reads; one entry per CDR3 protein. Of 180,000 or so distinct CDR3 sequences listed, less than 60% are singletons. An expansion of CD8+CD57+ cells by flow cytometry had been shown in patients chosen for sequencing. Source material: sorted CD4+, CD8+, or CD8+CD57+ T cells (not recorded which) from PBMCs. The receptors shown here come from a human donor with aplastic anemia.

The CDR3 coding sequence is TGTGCCAGCAGCCGTGGGCTGCCCTACGAGCAGTACTTC. It codes for CASSRGLPYEQYF. The chain joins TRBV7-8 to TRBJ2-7; D not resolved. V lost 5 bases, J lost 2 bases, and 10 bases lay in between. Germline CDR1 is SGHVS and CDR2 is FQNEAQ. This CDR3 contains 13 residues.

This clonotype appeared many times. The rearrangement uses TRBV6-1 and TRBJ2-5; 7 bases agree with TRBD1. Germline V gives CDR1 MNHNS, CDR2 SASEGT. V lost 6 bases to trimming and J lost 5 bases; unmatched junction nucleotides: 6. The CDR3 contains 13 residues. DNA of the CDR3: TGTGCCAGCAGGACAGGGCTTGGGGAGACCCAGTACTTC. Translated, it gives CASRTGLGETQYF.

This clonotype was seen a few times. The chain joins TRBV7-2 to TRBJ1-1; 9 nucleotides match TRBD1. CDR3 length: 16 amino acids. Germline V gene data show CDR1 as SGHTA and CDR2 as FQGNSA. Trimming removed 5 bases from V and 8 bases from J; junction bases left unmatched: 15. The CDR3, as DNA: TGTGCCAGCAGCGAAGACTTCCCCGGGACAGGGTCCGAAGCTTTCTTT. This translates into CASSEDFPGTGSEAFF.

This clonotype was seen ten or more times. This sequence joins TRBV19 and TRBJ2-3, with TRBD1 matching over 10 bases. The closer fit of TRBJ1-5 to the DNA end suggests the J call may be wrong. CDR1 and CDR2 from the germline V gene are LNHDA and SQIVND (reference sequence). The CDR3 runs 14 residues. CDR3 DNA sequence: TGTGCCATTAAGACAGGGGGCACGACAGATACGCAGCATTTT. Protein: CAIKTGGTTDTQHF.

This clonotype appeared many times. This chain uses TRBV12-3 or TRBV12-4 with TRBJ1-2; no clear D gene. V lost 0 bases, J lost 7 bases, and 9 bases lay in between. CDR3 length: 13 residues. CDR3 in DNA: TGTGCCAGCAGTTTAGCGGCGGGTCGTGGCTACACCTTC. Translated: CASSLAAGRGYTF.

On this clonotype: This CDR3 is missing its conserved last phenylalanine or tryptophan, likely due to a read error. V and J are TRBV20-1 and TRBJ1-2, with a possible D match to TRBD1 (6 bases). The germline CDR1 and CDR2 sequences are DFQATT and SNEGSKA (reference sequence). The CDR3 is 15 amino acids. The CDR3 region is CSAYSRGWGDYAYTL. The CDR3 DNA follows: TGCAGTGCTTACTCCAGGGGATGGGGTGACTATGCCTACACCCTC.

Worth noting for this clonotype: It may be a read error: a sequence one base away is much more abundant. The J gene is TRBJ1-2, the V gene TRBV11-1; D gene unclear. Germline CDR1 SGHAT, CDR2 FQDESV (reference sequence). The CDR3 length is 14 residues. The V gene lost 1 base and the J gene lost 6 bases, with 12 bases spanning the gap. CDR3 DNA sequence: TGTGCCAGCAGCTTAGTCAACGGACGGGATGGCTACACCTTC. Translation: CASSLVNGRDGYTF. The whole variable domain, filled in from reference TRBV11-1 and TRBJ1-2, reads EAEVAQSPRYKITEKSQAVAFWCDPISGHATLYWYRQILGQGPELLVQFQDESVVDDSQLPKDRFSAERLKGVDSTLKIQPAELGDSAMYLCASSLVNGRDGYTFGSGTRLTVV.

This clonotype was counted only a few times. The chain uses TRBV7-9 and TRBJ2-7; D not resolved. CDR1 is SEHNR, CDR2 FQNEAQ, per germline (reference sequence). The CDR3 has 12 amino acids. Trimming pared 4 bases from V and 6 bases from J, leaving 10 bases between. The CDR3: CASSSMRSEQYF. In DNA, the CDR3 is TGTGCCAGCAGCTCCATGAGAAGCGAGCAGTACTTC. The whole variable domain, remainder taken from reference TRBV7-9 and TRBJ2-7, is DTGVSQNPRHKITKRGQNVTFRCDPISEHNRLYWYRQTLGQGPEFLTYFQNEAQLEKSRLLSDRFSAERPKGSFSTLEIQRTEQGDSAMYLCASSSMRSEQYFGPGTRLTVT.

Only a few counts were recorded for this clonotype. V gene TRBV2 combines with J gene TRBJ2-2; possible D gene TRBD1, 5 bases. The CDR3 contains 13 residues. From germline, CDR1 is SNHLY and CDR2 FYNNEI. The V end lost 5 bases, the J end lost 9 bases, and 13 bases lay between the germline ends. The CDR3 bases are TGTGCCAGCAGTCCGACAGTGGGTAGGGAGCTGTTTTTT. Residues: CASSPTVGRELFF.